This is a list of T cell receptor beta chains from one sample in a study of Ad26.COV2.S vaccination and SARS-CoV-2 variants. Produced via immunoSEQ multiplex PCR; TCRdb's table is partial and in-frame only. The sample consists of about 410,000 clones, 75% to 90% of them appearing once. This sample comprised peripheral blood, obtained in a trial of Ad26.COV2.S vaccine versus placebo. These receptor sequences come from a person between 18 and 65 years old who received the Ad26.COV2.S COVID-19 vaccine or a placebo. Each CDR3 is given with its conserved first and last residue. Fields, in order: J gene, D gene, V gene, clone size, CDR3 DNA, CDR3 protein. The D gene is left open where the match is weak. Clone size is shown for a subset of rows, as once, few, many or a class of expanded clone.

TRBJ1-3	-	TRBV28	-	TGTGCCAGCAGTTTAAGGTCCGGGTTGCATGGAAACACCATATATTTT	CASSLRSGLHGNTIYF
TRBJ1-2	-	TRBV6-5	-	TGTGCCAGCAGCCCCGGGGGGGCCGGCTACACCTTC	CASSPGGAGYTF
TRBJ2-5	-	TRBV5-4	-	TGTGCCAGCAGCTTGGCCCAGCGTACACAAGAGACCCAGTACTTC	CASSLAQRTQETQYF
TRBJ1-5	-	TRBV27	-	TGTGCCAGCAGTTTAACAGAGAATCAGCCCCAGCATTTT	CASSLTENQPQHF
TRBJ2-3	-	TRBV5-1	-	TGCGCCAGCACCTTCGGGAGCACAGATACGCAGTATTTT	CASTFGSTDTQYF
TRBJ1-5	-	TRBV28	once	TGTGCCAGCAGTGTCAACAGGAGGCATCAGCCCCAGCATTTT	CASSVNRRHQPQHF
TRBJ2-1	-	TRBV6-5	-	TGTGCCAGCAGTCCACAGGGTCCGGATTACAATGAGCAGTTCTTC	CASSPQGPDYNEQFF
TRBJ1-1	TRBD1	TRBV6-6	-	TGTGCCAGCAGTTACTACAGGGGCAACACTGAAGCTTTCTTT	CASSYYRGNTEAFF
TRBJ1-6	-	TRBV6-1	-	TGTGCCAGCAGTGAAGCGGCTTGGAGTTTTGATTCACCCCTCCACTTT	CASSEAAWSFDSPLHF
TRBJ1-3	-	TRBV30	-	TGTGCCTGGACTTCTTCTGGAAACACCATATATTTT	CAWTSSGNTIYF
TRBJ2-2	-	TRBV24-1	-	TGTGCCACCGAATCTCGTGCCGATGGGGAGCTGTTTTTT	CATESRADGELFF
TRBJ2-1	TRBD2	TRBV19	-	TGTGCCAGTAGTATCGGACTAGCTCGACCCTACAATGAGCAGTTCTTC	CASSIGLARPYNEQFF
TRBJ1-2	-	TRBV7-9	-	TGTGCCAGCAGCTCCCCTGGAAAATTGGGCTATGGCTACACCTTC	CASSSPGKLGYGYTF
TRBJ2-1	TRBD2	TRBV28	-	TGTGCCAGCAGATCCCGGAAGCGGGAGCGGGACAATGAGCAGTTCTTC	CASRSRKRERDNEQFF
TRBJ2-7	TRBD2	TRBV11-2	-	TGTGCCAGCAGCTTTCGACTAGCGGGAGGATTCTACGAGCAGTACTTC	CASSFRLAGGFYEQYF
TRBJ1-2	TRBD1	TRBV19	-	TGTGCCAGTAGCTTTCAGGGGGCTGGGTATGGCTACACCTTC	CASSFQGAGYGYTF
TRBJ2-5	TRBD2	TRBV3-1/TRBV3-2	-	TGTGCCAGCAGCCAAGAGAACCTAGCGGGAGAGACCCAGTACTTC	CASSQENLAGETQYF
TRBJ1-3	-	TRBV4-1	-	TGCGCCAGCAGCCAAGAGAACCTGGTTCCTGGAAACACCATATATTTT	CASSQENLVPGNTIYF
TRBJ2-2	-	TRBV11-3	-	TGTGCCAGCAGCTATCAGAGTATTGCGAACACCGGGGAGCTGTTTTTT	CASSYQSIANTGELFF
TRBJ2-6	TRBD1	TRBV30	-	TGTGCCTGGGCGGCCCTGGGGACAGGGTTCTCTGGGGCCAACGTCCTGACTTTC	CAWAALGTGFSGANVLTF
TRBJ2-2	-	TRBV5-6	once	TGTGCCAGCCGCACCCGCCCAGCGGGCGGGGAGCTGTTTTTT	CASRTRPAGGELFF
TRBJ2-7	-	TRBV5-1	-	TGCGCCAGCAGCCCCCGTCCGGGACTCAACTACGAGCAGTACTTC	CASSPRPGLNYEQYF
TRBJ2-7	-	TRBV9	-	TGTGCCAGCAGCGTAACCGCTAGCGCCACCTACGAGCAGTACTTC	CASSVTASATYEQYF
TRBJ2-1	TRBD2	TRBV5-6	-	TGTGCCAGCAGCTTTCCCTCTAGCGGGATGGTGGAGCAGTTCTTC	CASSFPSSGMVEQFF
TRBJ1-2	-	TRBV5-5	once	TGTGCCAGCAGCATTCTTGTCGGGGCCAATGGCTACACCTTC	CASSILVGANGYTF
TRBJ2-7	TRBD1	TRBV5-1	-	TGCGCCAGCTCCGGACAGGGACCCTACGAGCAGTACTTC	CASSGQGPYEQYF
TRBJ2-7	-	TRBV30	once	TGTGCCTGGAGTTTTTCTTCTAGGAGAGCTTACGAGCAGTACTTC	CAWSFSSRRAYEQYF
TRBJ2-1	-	TRBV6-5	-	TGTGCCAGCACCCTTCTAGCGCCATACAATGAGCAGTTCTTC	CASTLLAPYNEQFF
TRBJ1-1	TRBD1	TRBV29-1	-	TGCAGCGTCCGGACAGGGAGGACTGAAGCTTTCTTT	CSVRTGRTEAFF
TRBJ2-7	-	TRBV5-1	-	TGCGCCAGCAGCCCCCACCAGAAAACCTACGAGCAGTACTTC	CASSPHQKTYEQYF
TRBJ1-5	-	TRBV30	-	TGTGCCTGGAGTGTACAAGGGGATCAGCCCCAGCATTTT	CAWSVQGDQPQHF
TRBJ2-7	TRBD1	TRBV7-9	-	TGTGCCAGCAGCTTATGGTCGGGGACAGGGGGCTACGAGCAGTACTTC	CASSLWSGTGGYEQYF
TRBJ1-3	-	TRBV5-6	once	TGTGCCAGCAGCTTCAGAACAGTGGGGTTCGCTGGAAACACCATATATTTT	CASSFRTVGFAGNTIYF
TRBJ2-7	-	TRBV28	-	TGTGCCAGCAGTTTATACGGGATCTCCTACGAGCAGTACTTC	CASSLYGISYEQYF
TRBJ2-7	TRBD1	TRBV24-1	-	TGTGCCACCAGTGGGACAGGGGGCTACGAGCAGTACTTC	CATSGTGGYEQYF
TRBJ2-3	TRBD1	TRBV10-1	-	TGCGCCAGCAGTCCAGGACAGGGGACGCAGTATTTT	CASSPGQGTQYF
TRBJ1-1	-	TRBV6-6	-	TGTGCCAGCAGATCCCCAGGGAGTCGGGCTGAAGCTTTCTTT	CASRSPGSRAEAFF
TRBJ2-2	-	TRBV3-1/TRBV3-2	-	TGTGCCAGCAGCCGACAGATCGCGAACACCGGGGAGCTGTTTTTT	CASSRQIANTGELFF
TRBJ1-6	TRBD1	TRBV6-5	-	TGTGCCAGCAGTTACTCGGGACAGGGGAAATCACCCCTCCACTTT	CASSYSGQGKSPLHF
TRBJ2-2	TRBD1	TRBV7-8	once	TGTGCCAGCAGCAGGGGACAGGGGGCGACCGGGGAGCTGTTTTTT	CASSRGQGATGELFF
TRBJ1-3	TRBD1	TRBV27	-	TGTGCCAGCAGTTATCAGGGGGGCTCTGGAAACACCATATATTTT	CASSYQGGSGNTIYF
TRBJ1-2	-	TRBV6-5	-	TGTGCCAGCAGTATCTCACGGGGCTATGGCTACACCTTC	CASSISRGYGYTF